The source of this TCR beta chain is a study of graft-versus-host responses after intestinal transplantation. Whole-study context: Recipients were given multivisceral, liver-intestinal, or isolated intestinal transplants. Findings and limits, study-wide: Patients who carried graft-donor T cell macrochimerism also had high graft-versus-host to host-versus-graft clonal ratios in their allografts. Early post-transplant HvG declines showed an association with peak circulating GvH clone levels.

Turning to this clone: The antigen remains undetermined.

Measured with immunoSEQ multiplex PCR; TCRdb has only the in-frame clones, and not every one. The sample holds fewer than 120,000 clones, 93% seen once. Sequencing used unstimulated CD8+ T cells sorted from spleen or lymph node cells, obtained before intestinal transplant. This TCR was sampled from a human donor who received an intestinal transplant.

Written as DNA, the CDR3 is TGCGCCAGCAGCCAAGGGCCCGCGGACTACTACGAGCAGTACTTC. Translation: CASSQGPADYYEQYF. This rearrangement joins TRBV4-1 to TRBJ2-7; maybe TRBD2 (6 bases). The CDR3 spans 15 residues. Trimming cost V 1 base and J 3 bases, with 13 bases left between them. Germline CDR1 is MGHRA and CDR2 is YSYEKL.